The clone carrying this TCR beta chain is a singleton in its sample. What it binds is unknown. Primers included in the PCR were 60 Vbeta and 13 Jbeta primers. Per the authors' pipeline: Later, an analysis found approximately 80 million unique TCR beta chains, and approximately 10 million of these were shared. The assay was immunoSEQ multiplex PCR, and TCRdb's table has in-frame clones only and misses some. That table furnishes V, J and clone size, whereas the DNA furnished D and trimming. The sample lists roughly 130,000 clones, around 83% occurring once. This sample is part of a study of cytomegalovirus exposure and HLA in healthy donors. Study observations and caveats: There were some public TCRs occurring in many donors, but most TCR sequences were rare.

The receptor comes from a man aged 50-60 years in good health and CMV-seronegative. Sequenced sample: PBMCs.

CDR3: CASSHTRGSAFF. The DNA for the CDR3 is TGCGCCAGCAGCCATACCAGGGGTTCGGCTTTCTTT. The V and J genes are TRBV4-1 and TRBJ1-1; the D gene is possibly TRBD1 (6 bases). The CDR3 length is 12 residues. Germline-derived CDR1 and CDR2 are MGHRA and YSYEKL. Trimming took off 3 bases at V and 11 bases at J, with 13 bases between the two ends.